This T cell receptor beta chain was retrieved from a study of T cells expressing NK-cell markers. Study at large: Within the sequenced cohort of eight donors, seven exhibited HCMV seropositivity and one was seronegative.

The CDR3 covers 16 residues. Germline V CDR1 and CDR2: MNHNS, SASEGT. General study results and limits: Whether expanded NKG2C+ T cell clones recognized HCMV stayed uncertain. Dominant NKG2C+ clonotypes made up roughly 1.0-7.0% of CD8+ T cells in several donors.

A remark on this clonotype: Its antigen is still unknown.

Reprocessing the 5' RACE reads, TCRdb reports a single entry for every CDR3 protein and omits DNA. The table counts about 260,000 distinct CDR3 sequences; around 4% lies in the top ten. This TCR came from a woman between 18 and 70 years old in good health. The chain carries TRBV6-1 and TRBJ2-1; the TCRdb call, TRBD1, lacks DNA for checking. Sequences were obtained from blood T cells: a sorted CD56 or NKG2C T cell subset, CD4+ or CD8+ T cells, or bulk PBMC T cells (not recorded which). The CDR3 sequence: CASSPQPGLAINEQFF.